Included here is one T cell receptor beta chain sequence, with context. Its target is not known. The data originate from a study of blood T cells in healthy people across ages. This CDR3 has 16 residues. CDR1 is MNHEY, CDR2 SVGEGT, per germline. V trimming: 2 bases; J trimming: 6 bases; junction bases outside the gene matches: 10. Approximately 9.1 milliliters was the volume of peripheral blood drawn from each donor. Study-wide results and caveats: Both higher diversity and more naive CD4+ cells marked long-lived donors when set against aged donors.

Together with a sample-barcoded 5' primer, a J-beta primer mix was included in a second PCR lasting about 6 to 12 cycles. TCRdb used MiXCR to reprocess the 5' RACE reads, holding one entry per CDR3 protein. The table lists about 2 million distinct CDR3 sequences, about 50% of them singletons, with 2.1% in the top ten. The chain is built from TRBV6-2 or TRBV6-3 and TRBJ2-1, with 7 bases matching TRBD2. Sequences were obtained from blood. The sequence was collected from a woman aged 40-49 years in good health. In DNA form, the CDR3 reads TGTGCCAGCAGTTACGTAGGACTAGGGGTGGGCAATGAGCAGTTCTTC. This sequence encodes CASSYVGLGVGNEQFF.